The rows below give T cell receptor beta chains drawn from one sample of a study of blood T cells in healthy people across ages. TCRdb processed the 5' RACE reads anew with MiXCR; each CDR3 protein has one entry. Of over 1.5 million distinct CDR3 sequences in the sample, about 49% are singletons; the top ten hold 2.1%. The sequencing sample was made of blood. These receptors all come from a woman in her forties in good health. The CDR3 runs from the conserved cysteine through the conserved F or W. A D gene is named only where the DNA matches it firmly. Expanded clones get a size class; other rows say once, few or many, or leave the size out.

.	TRBV25-1	TRBD1	TRBJ1-4	TGTGCCAGCGGAACAGGGGGTACTAATGAAAAACTGTTTTTT	CASGTGGTNEKLFF
few	TRBV28	TRBD1	TRBJ2-7	TGTGCCAGCAGTTCCCGCACAGGGGGCCTCTACGAGCAGTACTTC	CASSSRTGGLYEQYF
many	TRBV2	.	TRBJ2-1	TGTGCCAGCAGTGTGGTATTAGGGTACAATGAGCAGTTCTTC	CASSVVLGYNEQFF
.	TRBV12-3/TRBV12-4	.	TRBJ1-2	TGTGCCAGCAGTTTAGCAGGGGAGACGAGCTATGGCTACACCTTC	CASSLAGETSYGYTF
.	TRBV6-5	.	TRBJ2-7	TGTGCCAGCAGCCGCCTAGGAGCCCTAGGGGAGCAGTACTTC	CASSRLGALGEQYF
.	TRBV7-2	.	TRBJ2-3	TGTGCCAGCAGCTTAGATCCCCCGACTAGCAGGGGCATCACAGATACGCAGTATTTT	CASSLDPPTSRGITDTQYF
.	TRBV20-1	.	TRBJ2-5	TGCAGTGCTAGATTTGGCCAAGAGACCCAGTACTTC	CSARFGQETQYF
.	TRBV28	.	TRBJ2-5	TGTGCCAGCAGTCTGACTGCCGGTTCAGGGGAGGCGAAGACCCAGTACTTC	CASSLTAGSGEAKTQYF
.	TRBV29-1	.	TRBJ2-7	TGCAGCGGTGAGTCGGTTCGGGATGAGCAGTACTTC	CSGESVRDEQYF
.	TRBV6-5	TRBD1	TRBJ2-7	TGTGCCAGCCTGGGGGCAGGGGGCAAGGAGCAGTACTTC	CASLGAGGKEQYF
.	TRBV7-2	.	TRBJ2-5	TGTGCCAGCAGCTTAGAAGGGAATGTCGACAAGACCCAGTACTTC	CASSLEGNVDKTQYF
.	TRBV5-1	TRBD2	TRBJ2-1	TGCGCCGGCAGCACCGGGACTAGCGGGGGCTTGGGGCAGTTCTTC	CAGSTGTSGGLGQFF
.	TRBV2	TRBD1	TRBJ1-1	TGTGCCAGCAGGGGGGACAGGGTCTCTGAAGCTTTCTTT	CASRGDRVSEAFF
.	TRBV20-1	.	TRBJ2-7	TGCAGTGCTAGAGATCCGCACAGGGAGCTGGAGCAGTACTTC	CSARDPHRELEQYF
few	TRBV18	.	TRBJ2-7	TGTGCCAGCTCACCAGCCCGGGAACCCTACGAGCAGTACTTC	CASSPAREPYEQYF
.	TRBV4-2	TRBD2	TRBJ2-3	TGTGCCAGCAGCCAAGGAGGACTAGCGGGATCTAGCACAGATACGCAGTATTTT	CASSQGGLAGSSTDTQYF
.	TRBV4-3	.	TRBJ1-2	TGCGCCAGCAGCCGTCAACAGGAGGGATTATTTGGCTACACCTTC	CASSRQQEGLFGYTF
few	TRBV10-3	TRBD1	TRBJ2-1	TGTGCCATCAGCTTTTTGCGACAGGGGAACTACAATGAGCAGTTCTTC	CAISFLRQGNYNEQFF
.	TRBV7-2	TRBD2	TRBJ2-7	TGTGCCAGCAGCCGACTATCGGGGGGCTACGAGCAGTACTTC	CASSRLSGGYEQYF
few	TRBV5-6	TRBD2	TRBJ2-1	TGTGCCAGCAGCTCCTCCAGACTAGCGGGGGAGGGAAATGAGCAGTTCTTC	CASSSSRLAGEGNEQFF
.	TRBV20-1	.	TRBJ2-1	TGCAGTGGGGACGCCAAATCCTACAATGAGCAGTTCTTC	CSGDAKSYNEQFF
few	TRBV21-1	.	TRBJ2-1	TGTGCCAGTAGCCCCGAGACAGAATATACCTACAATGAGCAGTTCTTC	CASSPETEYTYNEQFF
.	TRBV6-5	.	TRBJ1-1	TGTGCCACGGCTAGAGGGGGGGCTAACACTGAAGCTTTCTTT	CATARGGANTEAFF
.	TRBV13	TRBD1	TRBJ2-7	TGTGCCAGCGGGACAGCAAACTACGAGCAGTACTTC	CASGTANYEQYF
.	TRBV6-1	TRBD1	TRBJ1-2	TGTGCCAGCAGGAGGGACAGGGGGCCCCTAGGCTATGGCTACACCTTC	CASRRDRGPLGYGYTF
.	TRBV20-1	TRBD1	TRBJ2-5	TGCAGTGCTAGGGTCCCGGGACAGGGCCAAGAGACCCAGTACTTC	CSARVPGQGQETQYF
.	TRBV2	.	TRBJ1-2	TGTGCCAGCAGTGACAACAGGGACTCTGACTACACCTTC	CASSDNRDSDYTF
.	TRBV6-2/TRBV6-3	.	TRBJ2-5	TGTGCCAGCAAGGAATGGACACCCCTACAAGAGACCCAGTACTTC	CASKEWTPLQETQYF
.	TRBV9	.	TRBJ2-1	TGTGCCAGCAGCGCGCGAAGGGAGAATGAGCAGTTCTTC	CASSARRENEQFF
.	TRBV29-1	TRBD1	TRBJ2-3	TGCAACGTTGACTGGACAGGGGGGCAAGATACGCAGTATTTT	CNVDWTGGQDTQYF
few	TRBV7-9	.	TRBJ2-6	TGTGCCAGCAGCTTTCGGGGCTCCGCTGGGGCCAACGTCCTGACTTTC	CASSFRGSAGANVLTF
few	TRBV27	TRBD1	TRBJ1-6	TGTGCCAGCAGTTTTGGACAGGGCGGTAATTCACCCCTCCACTTT	CASSFGQGGNSPLHF
few	TRBV5-1	.	TRBJ2-5	TGCGCCAGCAGCGAAACAGGGTACGGGGAGACCCAGTACTTC	CASSETGYGETQYF